Below are 14 T cell receptor beta chains sequenced from a single sample in a study of T and B cells in COVID-19 patients. TRB was amplified from about 260-540 ng of blood genomic DNA. TRB rearrangements were amplified by multiplex PCR with BIOMED2 TRB-A/B primers. TCRdb re-called the multiplex PCR reads through MiXCR, storing one row per CDR3 protein. The table includes 10,000 or so distinct CDR3 sequences, under 35% detected once. Sample: blood. Receptors originate from a human donor with active COVID-19.

The chain links TRBV9 to TRBJ2-7; D is unresolved. Trimming cost V 4 bases and J 3 bases, with 20 bases left between them. Germline V gene lookup returns CDR1 SGDLS and CDR2 YYNGEE. This CDR3 is built from 16 residues. Here the CDR3 DNA reads TGTGCCAGCAGCCCAGGAAACAGTGTAAACCTCTACGAGCAGTACTTC. It codes for CASSPGNSVNLYEQYF.

This clonotype is termed medium-sized. The chain carries TRBV11-1 and TRBJ2-1; the D is unclear. The germline gives CDR1 SGHAT, CDR2 FQDESV (reference sequence). The CDR3 totals 15 residues. Trimming shortened V by 2 bases and J by 5 bases, and 13 bases separated the two germline ends. DNA for the CDR3: TGTGCCAGCAGCTTATTTTCGCGACAAGACAATGAGCAGTTCTTC. Translated, it gives CASSLFSRQDNEQFF.

The table lists this clonotype with a few counts. The V and J genes are TRBV19 and TRBJ1-2; maybe TRBD1 (5 bases). Germline values: CDR1 LNHDA, CDR2 SQIVND (reference sequence). V was shortened by 6 bases and J by 1 base, with 12 bases between the two germline ends. This CDR3 is built from 14 residues. CDR3 DNA: TGTGCCAGTAGCGACAGTTCCTTTAACTATGGCTACACCTTC. Amino acids: CASSDSSFNYGYTF.

This clonotype came up a few times. This chain links TRBV7-9 with TRBJ1-4; D may be TRBD1 (6 bases). Between the trimmed V and J ends, which lost 4 bases and 8 bases, there was a span of 20 bases. The CDR3 consists of 16 residues. In germline, CDR1 is SEHNR, CDR2 FQNEAQ (reference sequence). The CDR3 DNA is TGTGCCAGCAGCTCCGGACAGACAGATTGGTCGGAAAAACTGTTTTTT. Translation: CASSSGQTDWSEKLFF. Filled out from reference TRBV7-9 and TRBJ1-4, the complete variable domain reads DTGVSQNPRHKITKRGQNVTFRCDPISEHNRLYWYRQTLGQGPEFLTYFQNEAQLEKSRLLSDRFSAERPKGSFSTLEIQRTEQGDSAMYLCASSSGQTDWSEKLFFGSGTQLSVL.

A few counts support this clonotype. The chain uses TRBV30 and TRBJ1-3, with D unresolved. From germline, CDR1 is GTSNPN and CDR2 SVGIG (reference sequence). The CDR3 has 14 amino acids. V shed 5 bases and J shed 0 bases, with 11 bases lying between them. This CDR3 reads CAWGPTFSGNTIYF. DNA for the CDR3: TGTGCCTGGGGGCCAACGTTCTCTGGAAACACCATATATTTT.

The CDR3 DNA reads TGTGCCAGCTCAATAAACCGGGACAGCTTTGGAAACACCATATATTTT. Translated: CASSINRDSFGNTIYF. The chain recombines TRBV18 with TRBJ1-3; 7 nucleotides align to TRBD1. Looked up from germline, CDR1 is KGHSH and CDR2 is LQKENI. V dropped 5 bases and J dropped 3; count of bases not matched to a gene: 10. This CDR3 comprises 16 residues.

By its share, this clonotype is medium-sized. The V call is TRBV5-6, the J call TRBJ2-3; the match to TRBD2 covers 7 bases. The germline CDR1 and CDR2 sequences are SGHDT and YYEEEE. The CDR3 spans 13 residues. After removal of 4 bases from V and 4 bases from J, the junction contained 3 bases not matched to a gene. CDR3: CASSEGGADTQYF. CDR3 DNA sequence: TGTGCCAGCAGCGAGGGAGGGGCAGATACGCAGTATTTT.

To note about this clonotype: The CDR3 ends on some other residue instead of the conserved phenylalanine or tryptophan, so this is likely a read error. It is unclear where the CDR3 begins or ends on the DNA, so no DNA is shown, and the CDR3 is as TCRdb lists it. V gene TRBV30 combines with J gene TRBJ2-7. Germline-derived CDR1 and CDR2 are GTSNPN and SVGIG (reference sequence). 9 amino acids form the CDR3, both terminal residues included. The CDR3 here is CAWSVPTGT.

This clonotype came up a few times. The chain uses TRBV20-1 and TRBJ2-7; 10 bases match TRBD1. Trimming at V came to 5 bases and at J to 2 bases, leaving 12 bases not matched to a gene. Per germline, CDR1 DFQATT and CDR2 SNEGSKA (reference sequence). This CDR3 is 16 amino acids long. The CDR3 DNA reads as TGCAGTGCTCGTAGCGACGGGACAGGGGATACCTACGAGCAGTACTTC. It yields the protein CSARSDGTGDTYEQYF.

The CDR3: CASSPHGQGRPEAFF. In DNA form, the CDR3 reads TGTGCCAGTAGTCCCCATGGACAGGGTAGGCCTGAAGCTTTCTTT. The V gene is TRBV19, the J gene TRBJ1-1; 8 nucleotides line up with TRBD1. The CDR3 spans 15 residues. V shed 5 bases, J shed 6 bases, and the junction held 11 bases outside the gene matches. CDR1 and CDR2 from the germline V gene are LNHDA and SQIVND (reference sequence).

This rearrangement joins TRBV24-1 to TRBJ2-5, with TRBD2 matching 10 bases. Looked up from germline, CDR1 is KGHDR and CDR2 is SFDVKD. The CDR3 length is 18 residues. Trimming took 2 bases from V and 5 from J; bases not matched to a gene: 13. CDR3 amino acids: CATSDSAGSSGGMETQYF. DNA for the CDR3: TGTGCCACCAGTGATTCCGCCGGGAGTAGCGGGGGGATGGAGACCCAGTACTTC.

Sample share makes this clonotype medium-sized. The chain is built from TRBV12-3 or TRBV12-4 and TRBJ2-6; 9 bases fit TRBD1. The V segment lost 6 bases and the J segment 2 bases; nucleotides outside the gene matches: 14. The CDR3 runs to 19 residues. CDR3 region: CASSPGPGTGSPGANVLTF. The CDR3, as DNA: TGTGCCAGCAGCCCAGGCCCCGGGACAGGGTCTCCTGGGGCCAACGTCCTGACTTTC.

The chain recombines TRBV30 with TRBJ1-6, with TRBD1 identical over 7 bases. CDR3 length: 12 residues. Trimming cost V 5 bases and J 7 bases; bases outside gene matches: 2. The V gene's germline CDR1 is GTSNPN and CDR2 SVGIG (reference sequence). In DNA form, the CDR3 reads TGTGCCTGGTACAGGGGCAATTCACCCCTCCACTTT. Translating it yields CAWYRGNSPLHF.

This clonotype was found a few times. V usage is TRBV24-1 and J usage is TRBJ2-6; possible D gene TRBD2, 7 bases. Trimming left V 2 bases short and J 1 base short, with 11 bases between. There are 17 residues in the CDR3. Germline CDR1 is KGHDR and CDR2 is SFDVKD. Written as DNA, the CDR3 is TGTGCCACCAGTGATTACGGGGGGCCGTCTGGGGCCAACGTCCTGACTTTC. Its protein is CATSDYGGPSGANVLTF.